The clone carrying this TCR beta chain occurred many times. Its antigen is not known. TCRdb used MiXCR to reprocess the 5' RACE reads, holding one entry per CDR3 protein. The data show roughly 190,000 distinct CDR3 sequences, around 13% seen once. The record originates from a study of CD8 T cells in ankylosing spondylitis. The germline CDR1 and CDR2 sequences are SGHRS and YFSETQ. V lost 1 base and J 2 bases, leaving 12 bases between the germline ends. There are 15 residues in the CDR3. Regarding the study as a whole: Apparently characteristic of ankylosing spondylitis blood was a TCR beta motif (roughly eight highly homologous variants).

The sequenced sample consisted of blood, either unsorted or a sorted T cell fraction (not recorded which). The source is a male donor with ankylosing spondylitis or in good health (not recorded which). The gene calls are TRBV5-1 and TRBJ2-5; D unresolved. Written as DNA, the CDR3 is TGCGCCAGCAGCTTGAGGCAGAACGGACAAGAGACCCAGTACTTC. This gives the protein CASSLRQNGQETQYF.